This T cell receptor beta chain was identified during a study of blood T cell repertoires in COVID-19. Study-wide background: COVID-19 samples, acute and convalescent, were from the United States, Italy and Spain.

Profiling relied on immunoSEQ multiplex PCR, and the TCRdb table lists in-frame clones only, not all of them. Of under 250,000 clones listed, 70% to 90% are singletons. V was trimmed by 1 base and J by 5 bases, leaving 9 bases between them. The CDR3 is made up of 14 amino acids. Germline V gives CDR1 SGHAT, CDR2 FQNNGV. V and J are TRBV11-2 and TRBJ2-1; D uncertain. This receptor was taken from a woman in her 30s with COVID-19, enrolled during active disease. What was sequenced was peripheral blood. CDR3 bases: TGTGCCAGCAGCTTAGTACAGTACAACAATGAGCAGTTCTTC. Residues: CASSLVQYNNEQFF.